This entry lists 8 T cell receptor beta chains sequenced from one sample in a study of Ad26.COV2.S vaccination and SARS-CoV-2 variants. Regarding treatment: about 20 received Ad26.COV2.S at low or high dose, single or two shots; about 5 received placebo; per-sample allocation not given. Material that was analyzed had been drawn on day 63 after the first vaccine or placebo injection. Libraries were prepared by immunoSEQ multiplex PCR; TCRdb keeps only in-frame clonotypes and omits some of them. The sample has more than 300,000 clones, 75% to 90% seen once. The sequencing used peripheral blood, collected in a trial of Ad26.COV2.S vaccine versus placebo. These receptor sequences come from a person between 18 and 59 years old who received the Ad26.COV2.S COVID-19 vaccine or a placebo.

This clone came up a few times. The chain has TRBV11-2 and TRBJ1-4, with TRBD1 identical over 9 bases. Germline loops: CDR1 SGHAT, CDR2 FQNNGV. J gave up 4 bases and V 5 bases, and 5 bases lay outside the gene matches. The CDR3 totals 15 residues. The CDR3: CASSPHRGLNEKLFF. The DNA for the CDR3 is TGTGCCAGCAGCCCTCACAGGGGGCTTAATGAAAAACTGTTTTTT. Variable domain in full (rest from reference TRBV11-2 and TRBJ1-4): EAGVAQSPRYKIIEKRQSVAFWCNPISGHATLYWYQQILGQGPKLLIQFQNNGVVDDSQLPKDRFSAERLKGVDSTLKIQPAKLEDSAVYLCASSPHRGLNEKLFFGSGTQLSVL.

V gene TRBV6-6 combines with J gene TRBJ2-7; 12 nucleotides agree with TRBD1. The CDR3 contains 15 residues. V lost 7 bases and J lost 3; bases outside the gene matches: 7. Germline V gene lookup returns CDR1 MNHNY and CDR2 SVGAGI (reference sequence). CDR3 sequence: CASTPGQGAIYEQYF. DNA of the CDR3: TGTGCCAGCACCCCGGGACAGGGGGCAATCTACGAGCAGTACTTC.

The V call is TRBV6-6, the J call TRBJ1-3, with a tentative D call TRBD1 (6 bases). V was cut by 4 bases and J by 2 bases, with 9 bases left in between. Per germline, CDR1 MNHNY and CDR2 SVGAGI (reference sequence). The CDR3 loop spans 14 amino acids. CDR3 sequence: CASSLDSPGNTIYF. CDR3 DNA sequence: TGTGCCAGCAGTTTGGACAGCCCTGGAAACACCATATATTTT.

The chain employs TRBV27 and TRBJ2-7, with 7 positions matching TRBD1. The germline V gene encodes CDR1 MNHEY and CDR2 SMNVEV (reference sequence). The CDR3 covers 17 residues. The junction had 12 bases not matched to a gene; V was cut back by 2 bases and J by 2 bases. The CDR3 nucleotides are TGTGCCAGCAGTTTAGGGTTCTCGACAGGGCGGGCCTACGAGCAGTACTTC. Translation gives CASSLGFSTGRAYEQYF.

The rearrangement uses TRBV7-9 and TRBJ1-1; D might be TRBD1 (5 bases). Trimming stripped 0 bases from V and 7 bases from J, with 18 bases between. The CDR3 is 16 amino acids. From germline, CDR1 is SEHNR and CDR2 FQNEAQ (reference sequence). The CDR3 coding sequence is TGTGCCAGCAGCTTAGCGTCAGGACAAGGCGCCAGTGAAGCTTTCTTT. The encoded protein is CASSLASGQGASEAFF.

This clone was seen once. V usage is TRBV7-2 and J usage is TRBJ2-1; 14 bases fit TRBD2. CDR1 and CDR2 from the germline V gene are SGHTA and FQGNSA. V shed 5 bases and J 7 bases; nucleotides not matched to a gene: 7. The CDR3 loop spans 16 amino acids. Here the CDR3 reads CASSPRTSGRSNEQFF. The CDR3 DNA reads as TGTGCCAGCAGCCCACGGACTAGCGGGAGGTCGAATGAGCAGTTCTTC.

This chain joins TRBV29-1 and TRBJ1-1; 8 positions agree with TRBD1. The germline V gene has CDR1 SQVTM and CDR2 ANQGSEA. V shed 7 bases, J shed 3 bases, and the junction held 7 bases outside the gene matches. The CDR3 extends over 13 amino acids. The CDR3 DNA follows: TGCAGCGGGAGACAGGGGTGGGACACTGAAGCTTTCTTT. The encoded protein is CSGRQGWDTEAFF.

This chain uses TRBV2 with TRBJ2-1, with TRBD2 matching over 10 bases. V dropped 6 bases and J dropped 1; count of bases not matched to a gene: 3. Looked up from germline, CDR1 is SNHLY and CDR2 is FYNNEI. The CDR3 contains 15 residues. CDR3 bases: TGTGCCAGCAGACCACTAGCGGGGTCCTACAATGAGCAGTTCTTC. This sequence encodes CASRPLAGSYNEQFF. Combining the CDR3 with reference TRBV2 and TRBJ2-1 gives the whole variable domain EPEVTQTPSHQVTQMGQEVILRCVPISNHLYFYWYRQILGQKVEFLVSFYNNEISEKSEIFDDQFSVERPDGSNFTLKIRSTKLEDSAMYFCASRPLAGSYNEQFFGPGTRLTVL.